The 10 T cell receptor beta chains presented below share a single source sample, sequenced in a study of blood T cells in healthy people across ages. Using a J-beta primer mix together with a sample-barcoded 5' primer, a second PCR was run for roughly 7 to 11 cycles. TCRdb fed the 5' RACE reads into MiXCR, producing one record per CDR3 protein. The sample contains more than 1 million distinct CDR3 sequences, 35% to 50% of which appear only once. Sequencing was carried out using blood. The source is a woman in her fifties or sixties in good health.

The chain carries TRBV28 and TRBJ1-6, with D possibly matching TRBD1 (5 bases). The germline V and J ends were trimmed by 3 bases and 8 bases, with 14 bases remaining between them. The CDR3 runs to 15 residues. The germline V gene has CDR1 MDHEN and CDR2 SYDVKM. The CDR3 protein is CASSLPGTGYSPLHF. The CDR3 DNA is TGTGCCAGCAGTTTGCCCGGGACCGGTTATTCACCCCTCCACTTT.

The CDR3 DNA follows: TGTGCCAGTAGCCTCAAACTAGCGGTGAACTACGAGCAGTACTTC. Translation gives CASSLKLAVNYEQYF. The J gene is TRBJ2-7, the V gene TRBV19; 8 bases agree with TRBD2. Germline lookup yields CDR1 LNHDA and CDR2 SQIVND (reference sequence). This CDR3 contains 15 residues. Germline trimming cut 6 bases from V and 3 bases from J; bases unmatched to any gene: 10. Looking up the rest from reference TRBV19 and TRBJ2-7 gives the full variable domain: DGGITQSPKYLFRKEGQNVTLSCEQNLNHDAMYWYRQDPGQGLRLIYYSQIVNDFQKGDIAEGYSVSREKKESFPLTVTSAQKNPTAFYLCASSLKLAVNYEQYFGPGTRLTVT.

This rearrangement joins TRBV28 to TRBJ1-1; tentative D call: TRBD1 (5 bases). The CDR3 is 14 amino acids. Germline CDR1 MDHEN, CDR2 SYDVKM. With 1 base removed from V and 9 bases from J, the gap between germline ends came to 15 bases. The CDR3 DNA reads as TGTGCCAGCAGTTTATATTACCAGGGCGCTAAAGCTTTCTTT. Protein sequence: CASSLYYQGAKAFF.

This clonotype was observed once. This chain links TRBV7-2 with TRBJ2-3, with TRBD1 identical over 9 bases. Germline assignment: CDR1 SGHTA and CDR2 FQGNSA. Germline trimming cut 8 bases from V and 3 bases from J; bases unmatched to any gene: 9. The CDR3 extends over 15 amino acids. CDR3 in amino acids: CASGQDRGWTDTQYF. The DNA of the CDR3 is TGTGCCAGCGGTCAGGACAGGGGTTGGACAGATACGCAGTATTTT. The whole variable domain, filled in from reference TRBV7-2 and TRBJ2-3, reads GAGVSQSPSNKVTEKGKDVELRCDPISGHTALYWYRQSLGQGLEFLIYFQGNSAPDKSGLPSDRFSAERTGGSVSTLTIQRTQQEDSAVYLCASGQDRGWTDTQYFGPGTRLTVL.

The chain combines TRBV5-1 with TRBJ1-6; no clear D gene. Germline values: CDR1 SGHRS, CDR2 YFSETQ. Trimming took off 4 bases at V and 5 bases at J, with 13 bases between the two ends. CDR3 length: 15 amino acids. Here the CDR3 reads CASSPARWNNSPLHF. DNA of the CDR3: TGCGCCAGCAGCCCCGCCAGGTGGAATAATTCACCCCTCCACTTT.

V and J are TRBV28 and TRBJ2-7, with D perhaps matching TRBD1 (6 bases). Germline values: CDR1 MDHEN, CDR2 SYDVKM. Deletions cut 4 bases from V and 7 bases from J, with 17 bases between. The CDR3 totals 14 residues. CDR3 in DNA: TGTGCCAGCAGTTCCCCAGGGGAATTGGGGGAGCAGTACTTC. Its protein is CASSSPGELGEQYF.

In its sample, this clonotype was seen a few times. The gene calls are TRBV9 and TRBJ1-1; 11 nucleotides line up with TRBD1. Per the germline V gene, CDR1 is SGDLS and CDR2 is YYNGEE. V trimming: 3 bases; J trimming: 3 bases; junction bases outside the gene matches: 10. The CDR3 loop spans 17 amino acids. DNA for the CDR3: TGTGCCAGCAGCGGGCTATTAGGACAGGGGGCGGACACTGAAGCTTTCTTT. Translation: CASSGLLGQGADTEAFF.

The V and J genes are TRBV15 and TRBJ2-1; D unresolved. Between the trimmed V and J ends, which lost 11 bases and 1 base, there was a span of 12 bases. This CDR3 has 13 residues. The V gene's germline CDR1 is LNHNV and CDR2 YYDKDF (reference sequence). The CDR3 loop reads CASGSGSYNEQFF. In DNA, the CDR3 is TGTGCCTCCGGGTCGGGTTCCTACAATGAGCAGTTCTTC.

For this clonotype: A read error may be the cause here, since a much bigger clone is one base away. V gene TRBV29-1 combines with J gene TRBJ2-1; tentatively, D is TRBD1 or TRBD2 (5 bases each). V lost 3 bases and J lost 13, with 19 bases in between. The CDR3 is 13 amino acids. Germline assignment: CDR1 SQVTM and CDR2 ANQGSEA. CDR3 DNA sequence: TGCAGCGTTGAGGGTCAGGCCCCAGGGACCCAGTTCTTC. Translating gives CSVEGQAPGTQFF.

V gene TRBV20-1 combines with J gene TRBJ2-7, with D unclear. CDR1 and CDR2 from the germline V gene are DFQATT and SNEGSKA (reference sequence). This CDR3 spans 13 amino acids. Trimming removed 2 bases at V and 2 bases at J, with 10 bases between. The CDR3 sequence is CSARLASAYEQYF. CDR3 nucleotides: TGCAGTGCTAGACTGGCTTCGGCCTACGAGCAGTACTTC.